The present T cell receptor (beta chain) was sequenced within a study of blood T cells in healthy people across ages (dated by TCRdb to 2013 to 2016). Context from the whole study: Template switching captured roughly one uniquely barcoded TCR beta cDNA molecule per two T cells in model experiments. Using the same blood draw, the study looked at two additional independent replicas of 1 million unique cDNA reads for two donors, one aged 18 to 30 and the other aged 80 or older. Donors of different ages were randomly distributed across sequencing lanes to avoid experimental bias. The study measured age-related changes in TCR beta repertoire diversity using deep sequencing normalized with unique cDNA molecular identifiers. The donors were split into four age groups: young (average 16 years), middle-aged (roughly 40), aged (62) and long-lived (approximately 89).

Library prep was done by 5' RACE. The listed sequencing device is Illumina HiSeq 2500. The second PCR ran for roughly 6 to 11 cycles and used a J-beta primer mix along with a sample-barcoded 5' primer. A template-switch 5' adaptor carrying 12 random nucleotides introduced a unique molecular identifier onto each TCR beta cDNA molecule. Each sample yielded at least 3 million CDR3-containing paired-end reads. The Mint cDNA synthesis kit, primed by a TRBC-specific oligonucleotide, was used to synthesize first-strand cDNA from all RNA. After uracil-DNA glycosylase treatment, a first 18-cycle PCR used universal primers M1SS and BC2_uni_R on all cDNA. Concerning the study's data processing: Each sample was normalized by randomly selecting 1 million high-quality reads, each carrying a distinct molecular identifier. Reads sharing molecular identifiers were discarded rather than binned into consensus sequences. CDR3 identification, clonotype clustering and error correction used MiTCR with a Q25 quality threshold and the strictest error-elimination algorithm. A nonparametric unseen species model with Euler transformation was used to estimate lower-bound total TCR beta diversity. TCRdb cleaned the public reads at Q25 with fastp, built clones with MiXCR and kept in-frame beta chains. Records with the same CDR3 protein are collapsed into one entry carrying the most frequent genes and DNA. V and J calls and clone size were set by TCRdb, not the authors. The sample profile shows 1.2 million to 1.5 million distinct CDR3 sequences; around 42% of them were found once. The ten most abundant clones make up 7.9% of the sample.

The donors were 40 or so Caucasian individuals from Russia, aged 6 to 90 years, who were systemically healthy. Approximately 9.7 milliliters of peripheral blood were drawn from each donor into EDTA-treated Vacutainer tubes. Ficoll-Paque density-gradient centrifugation was used to isolate PBMCs, with at least 6.5 million per sample. Trizol reagent was used to extract total RNA from the PBMCs, yielding at least 6 micrograms per sample. Naive CD45RAhigh/CD27high T cell percentages were measured by flow cytometry on a PBMC aliquot from every donor. This clonotype was seen just once. What this receptor recognizes is not known. Within one base of it there is no much larger clone, and no base qualities were kept. Broader findings and caveats from the paper: Observed TCR beta diversity per million T cells fell roughly linearly with age, and a significant reduction was already apparent by age about 43. Total diversity estimates from one million sequenced T cells were considered lower bounds and underestimates. Because the CMV infection status of the donors was unknown, age-related changes in expanded clonotypes may potentially have been confounded. A strong correlation was found between observed TCR beta diversity and the percentage of naive T cells measured by flow cytometry. Conclusive comparison of naive and antigen-experienced compartments was prevented by the profiling of bulk unsorted PBMCs. Compared with the aged group, the long-lived group had more naive CD4+ T cells, fewer expanded clones and increased TCR diversity, suggesting age selection.

The germline V end is reduced by 4 bases and the J end by 5 bases; junction bases left unmatched: 6. The CDR3 contains 16 residues, cysteine and phenylalanine counted. The kept DNA is CDR3 alone, 48 bases in frame from the first base. From the germline V gene (reference sequence), CDR1 is LGHDT and CDR2 is YNNKEL. The rearranged segments are TRBV3-1 and TRBJ2-2; 11 nucleotides in the junction match TRBD2. Source material: blood. The clonotype originates from a woman aged 18-29 years in good health. This receptor carries the CDR3 CASSPIGTSGTGELFF. The DNA is TGTGCCAGCAGCCCGATTGGGACTAGCGGAACCGGGGAGCTGTTTTTT.